This T cell receptor beta chain was retrieved from a study of CD4 T cell repertoires and nickel (dated by TCRdb to about 2020). Points on this clonotype: Its cognate antigen has yet to be identified. The sample holds no much larger clone one base away, and base qualities are not on file.

Measured from the cysteine to the phenylalanine, the CDR3 is 15 residues long. Only CDR3 DNA remains: 45 bases, in frame from the first base. Per the germline V gene, SNHLY is the CDR1 and FYNNEI is the CDR2. Trimming at the junction amounts to 6 bases on V and 7 bases on J, and the germline ends lie 18 bases apart. Library prep was done by RT-PCR. The instrument was an Illumina MiSeq. The raw public reads went through TCRdb reprocessing: fastp at Q25, MiXCR clone calling, in-frame beta chains kept. Entries are consolidated by CDR3 protein sequence, retaining the most common genes and DNA. The sample data list roughly 350 distinct CDR3 sequences, and approximately 71% of these were observed just once. The ten largest account for 8.2% of the sample.

This TCR derives from a human donor in a nickel allergy study, with or without nickel allergy (not recorded which). It is not recorded whether this sample comes from one donor or several. The chain uses TRBV2 and TRBJ1-4; no confident D gene assignment can be made. The sample comprised CD4+ T cells from blood, not recorded whether cultured. The CDR3 loop reads CASRVDKSRSEKLFF. The bases read TGTGCCAGCAGAGTTGACAAATCAAGGAGTGAAAAACTGTTTTTT.